Below are 17 T cell receptor beta chains sequenced from a single sample in a study of blood T cell repertoires in COVID-19. Assay: immunoSEQ multiplex PCR; the TCRdb copy retains only in-frame clones and omits some. This sample carries roughly 76,000 clones, around 89% of them seen once, and the ten largest clones take 11% to 15%. Sequenced input: peripheral blood. The receptors derive from a man aged 65-85 years with active or convalescent COVID-19.

V usage is TRBV3-1 (or the pseudogene TRBV3-2) and J usage is TRBJ1-2, with D perhaps TRBD1 (6 bases). V was cut by 3 bases and J by 8 bases, with 13 bases left in between. The CDR3 is made up of 13 amino acids. Germline V gene data show CDR1 as LGHDT and CDR2 as YNNKEL (reference sequence). Here the CDR3 DNA reads TGTGCCAGCAGCCACGAAGGAGGACAGGGCTACACCTTC. As protein: CASSHEGGQGYTF.

The V gene is TRBV21-1, the J gene TRBJ1-3; the table's D call TRBD1 went unverified against the DNA. TRBV21-1 is a pseudogene locus. This CDR3 contains 15 residues. CDR3 coding DNA: TGTGCCAGCGACGGACAGGAGCACTCTGGAAACACCATATATTTT. This codes for CASDGQEHSGNTIYF.

The chain has TRBV5-6 and TRBJ2-1; 10 nucleotides line up with TRBD1. Trimming cost V 0 bases and J 6 bases; bases outside gene matches: 6. Germline values: CDR1 SGHDT, CDR2 YYEEEE. This CDR3 is built from 16 residues. As DNA, the CDR3 is TGTGCCAGCAGCTTGGTGGGGACAGGGGTTGGCAATGAGCAGTTCTTC. Translating gives CASSLVGTGVGNEQFF.

The chain links TRBV6-1 to TRBJ2-1; D is uncertain. Trimming removed 3 bases from V and 10 bases from J, with 7 bases in between. Germline CDR1 is MNHNS and CDR2 is SASEGT. The CDR3 is 11 amino acids. The CDR3: CASSDGWEQFF. Written as DNA, the CDR3 is TGTGCCAGCAGTGACGGGTGGGAGCAGTTCTTC.

The V and J genes are TRBV13 and TRBJ2-7, with 14 bases matching TRBD2. Unmatched junction bases numbered 9, after V lost 5 bases and J lost 9 bases. This CDR3 spans 15 amino acids. Germline V CDR1 and CDR2: PRHDT, FYEKMQ (reference sequence). In nucleotides, the CDR3 is TGTGCCAGCAGCCCCGGGACTAGCGGGAGATTTAGGCAGTACTTC. Translation gives CASSPGTSGRFRQYF.

This chain uses TRBV28 with TRBJ1-3; D not resolved. The CDR3 consists of 15 residues. Germline V CDR1 and CDR2: MDHEN, SYDVKM. V was pared by 8 bases and J by 2 bases, with 16 bases between. CDR3 sequence reads: CASSPPGYPGNTIYF. Written as DNA, the CDR3 is TGTGCCAGCTCTCCTCCCGGGTATCCTGGAAACACCATATATTTT.

In its sample, this clone was seen once. The chain has TRBV11-2 and TRBJ2-3, with D perhaps matching TRBD2 (6 bases). Trimming cost V 5 bases and J 2 bases, with 14 bases left between them. The CDR3 has 15 amino acids. CDR1 is SGHAT, CDR2 FQNNGV, per germline. The CDR3 loop is CASSRSSGYTDTQYF. The CDR3, as DNA: TGTGCCAGCAGCCGGAGTAGCGGTTACACAGATACGCAGTATTTT.

For this clone: The sample has other DNA sequences that encode this CDR3 too. This chain joins TRBV6-5 and TRBJ1-3; TRBD1 agrees at 8 bases. V was pared by 4 bases and J by 4 bases, with 3 bases of the junction left unmatched. The CDR3 consists of 14 residues. CDR1 is MNHEY, CDR2 SVGAGI, per germline. The DNA of the CDR3 is TGTGCCAGCAGTTCCGGGACAGGAGGAAACACCATATATTTT. Protein sequence: CASSSGTGGNTIYF.

This clone appeared a few times. The chain uses TRBV18 and TRBJ1-1; 11 nucleotides align to TRBD1. Germline-derived CDR1 and CDR2 are KGHSH and LQKENI. The CDR3 consists of 14 residues. V lost 3 bases and J lost 6; bases outside the gene matches: 3. The CDR3, as DNA: TGTGCCAGCTCACCTATGGACAGGGGGCCTGAAGCTTTCTTT. Its protein is CASSPMDRGPEAFF.

This chain connects TRBV10-3 to TRBJ2-1; TRBD2 is a possible D gene (5 bases). V lost 2 bases and J 5 bases, leaving 7 bases between the germline ends. Germline assignment: CDR1 ENHRY and CDR2 SYGVKD. CDR3 length equals 13 residues. The CDR3 region has the DNA TGTGCCATCAGTGAGGGACTTCACAATGAGCAGTTCTTC. Translation: CAISEGLHNEQFF.

V gene TRBV4-2 combines with J gene TRBJ2-7; D is possibly TRBD1 (5 bases). This CDR3 comprises 16 residues. Germline V gene lookup returns CDR1 LGHNA and CDR2 YNFKEQ. Trimming shortened V by 0 bases and J by 1 base, and 13 bases separated the two germline ends. The chain's CDR3 is CASSQDRGASSYEQYF. The DNA of the CDR3 is TGTGCCAGCAGCCAAGATAGGGGCGCTAGTTCCTACGAGCAGTACTTC.

The chain couples TRBV5-1 to TRBJ1-3; no reliable D call. The germline gives CDR1 SGHRS, CDR2 YFSETQ. There are 12 residues in the CDR3. V gave up 4 bases and J gave up 4 bases, with 6 bases separating them. CDR3 DNA: TGCGCCAGCAGCGGCAGGGGAAACACCATATATTTT. This translates into CASSGRGNTIYF.

The chain employs TRBV7-6 and TRBJ2-7; possible D gene TRBD2, 5 bases. The CDR3 loop spans 14 amino acids. Between the trimmed V and J ends, which lost 3 bases and 2 bases, there was a span of 11 bases. Germline V gene lookup returns CDR1 SGHVS and CDR2 FNYEAQ. The CDR3 sequence: CASSLEERTYEQYF. For the CDR3, the DNA is TGTGCCAGCAGCTTGGAAGAGCGGACCTACGAGCAGTACTTC. Drawing the rest from reference TRBV7-6 and TRBJ2-7, the complete variable domain is GAGVSQSPRYKVTKRGQDVALRCDPISGHVSLYWYRQALGQGPEFLTYFNYEAQQDKSGLPNDRFSAERPEGSISTLTIQRTEQRDSAMYRCASSLEERTYEQYFGPGTRLTVT.

The chain is built from TRBV28 and TRBJ1-1, with D unclear. The CDR3 is 12 residues long. Between the trimmed V and J ends, which lost 7 bases and 4 bases, there was a span of 10 bases. Germline CDR1 MDHEN, CDR2 SYDVKM. CDR3 DNA sequence: TGTGCCAGCAATCGGTCCCCCACTGAAGCTTTCTTT. Its translation is CASNRSPTEAFF.

The sample holds a few counts of this clone. The chain uses TRBV10-3 and TRBJ1-1; tentative D call: TRBD1 (5 bases). The CDR3 has 15 residues. V was cut by 1 base and J by 1 base, with 10 bases left in between. Germline V lookup: CDR1 ENHRY, CDR2 SYGVKD. CDR3 DNA: TGTGCCATCAGTGAGTGGGGGGGAGCGAACACTGAAGCTTTCTTT. It translates to CAISEWGGANTEAFF.

DNA of the CDR3: TGTGCCAGCAGTGGACTCTATGGCTACACCTTC. It codes for CASSGLYGYTF. This rearrangement joins TRBV12-3 or TRBV12-4 to TRBJ1-2, with D hard to call. Trimming took off 5 bases at V and 4 bases at J, with 5 bases between the two ends. CDR3 length: 11 amino acids.

The V and J genes are TRBV28 and TRBJ2-3; D gene uncertain. CDR1 is MDHEN, CDR2 SYDVKM, per germline. The CDR3 extends over 13 amino acids. With 2 bases removed from V and 11 bases from J, the gap between germline ends came to 14 bases. The CDR3 here is CASSLLPPSEQYF. As DNA, the CDR3 is TGTGCCAGCAGTTTACTCCCTCCTAGTGAGCAGTATTTT.